The TCR beta chain under discussion was sequenced for a study of control samples from healthy donors and cancer patients. This table comes from immunoSEQ multiplex PCR, and its TCRdb copy is limited to in-frame clones, with some not included. Of around 76,000 clones in the sample, 90% to 95% are singletons; the top ten hold 6% to 8%. Sequenced: blood. The TCR sequence derives from a woman aged 40-49 years in good health.

The CDR3 DNA is TGTGCCAGTATGGGGTCATTGAACACCGGGGAGCTGTTTTTT. This gives the protein CASMGSLNTGELFF. J is TRBJ2-2 and V is TRBV19, with no clear D. CDR1 and CDR2 (germline): LNHDA, SQIVND (reference sequence). The CDR3 has 14 amino acids. V was trimmed by 7 bases and J by 1 base, leaving 10 bases between them.